Given below is one T cell receptor beta chain in context. The antigen remains undetermined. Every donor provided 9.5 to 10 milliliters of peripheral blood. This sample was included in a study of blood T cells in healthy people across ages. The use of a sample-barcoded 5' primer and a J-beta primer mix characterized a second PCR of roughly 6 to 11 cycles. Unique molecular identifiers of 12 random nucleotides labeled each cDNA. TCRdb independently ran MiXCR on the 5' RACE reads; one entry per CDR3 protein. The sample consists of around 850,000 distinct CDR3 sequences, approximately 35% of them appearing once. V was clipped by 8 bases and J by 6 bases, with 19 bases between them. The CDR3 spans 14 residues. Germline values: CDR1 SEHNR, CDR2 FQNEAQ (reference sequence). General observations from the study: The study found more naive CD4+ cells and higher diversity in long-lived than aged donors. Samples with more naive T cells showed higher observed beta diversity.

The clonotype originates from a man aged 18 to 29 in good health. The V and J genes are TRBV7-9 and TRBJ1-1; weak D call: TRBD1 (6 bases). Sequenced input: blood. The CDR3 sequence: CASRGGRVSPEAFF. CDR3 coding DNA: TGTGCCAGCCGCGGGGGGCGGGTGTCGCCTGAAGCTTTCTTT.